This TCR beta chain was documented in a study of CD8+CD57+ T cells in acquired aplastic anemia. Background on the study: Sorted CD4+ and CD8+ cells gave a mean 3.2 ug DNA, range about 0.2 to 27.4 ug.

This CDR3 is 12 amino acids long. Germline CDR1 and CDR2: LNHNV and YYDKDF (reference sequence). Trimming removed 5 bases at V and 8 bases at J, with 9 bases between. A note on this clonotype: Antigen: not known.

Study-level results: Patients were compared with controls for CD8+ Simpson's diversity, and no significant difference emerged.

The template used for profiling TCR beta VDJ and CDR3 was genomic DNA. From the reads, TCRdb called clonotypes with MiXCR, one entry per CDR3 protein. Here the sample spans 250,000 to 300,000 distinct CDR3 sequences, 50% to 70% being singletons. The sample was sorted CD4+, CD8+, or CD8+CD57+ T cells (not recorded which) from PBMCs. The J gene is TRBJ1-4, the V gene TRBV15, with D unclear. The source of this sequence is a human donor with severe aplastic anemia or a healthy control (not recorded which). The CDR3 spells CATSPQTEKLFF. The DNA of the CDR3 is TGTGCCACCAGCCCCCAGACAGAAAAACTGTTTTTT.